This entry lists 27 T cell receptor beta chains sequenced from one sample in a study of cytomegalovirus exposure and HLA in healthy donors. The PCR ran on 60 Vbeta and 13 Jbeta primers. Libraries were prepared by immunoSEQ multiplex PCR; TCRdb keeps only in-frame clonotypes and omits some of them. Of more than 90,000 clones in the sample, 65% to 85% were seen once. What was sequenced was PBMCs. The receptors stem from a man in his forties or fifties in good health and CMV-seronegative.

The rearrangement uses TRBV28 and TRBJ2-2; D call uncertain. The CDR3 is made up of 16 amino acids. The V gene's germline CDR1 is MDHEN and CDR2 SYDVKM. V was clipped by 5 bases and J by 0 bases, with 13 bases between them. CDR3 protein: CASSTWSATNTGELFF. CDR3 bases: TGTGCCAGCAGTACCTGGAGCGCCACGAACACCGGGGAGCTGTTTTTT.

This CDR3 reads CASSLGQASNEQYF. The CDR3 coding sequence is TGTGCCAGCAGCTTGGGACAGGCTTCCAACGAGCAGTACTTC. V and J are TRBV5-6 and TRBJ2-7, with D perhaps matching TRBD1 (6 bases). The germline V gene has CDR1 SGHDT and CDR2 YYEEEE. This CDR3 has 14 amino acids. The ends were cut back, 0 bases at V and 5 bases at J, with 12 bases in the middle.

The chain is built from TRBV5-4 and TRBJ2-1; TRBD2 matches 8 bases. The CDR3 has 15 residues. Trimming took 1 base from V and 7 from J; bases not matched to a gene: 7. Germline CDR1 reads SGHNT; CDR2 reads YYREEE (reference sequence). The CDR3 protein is CASSLTGGPRNEQFF. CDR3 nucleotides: TGTGCCAGCAGCTTGACGGGAGGGCCAAGGAATGAGCAGTTCTTC.

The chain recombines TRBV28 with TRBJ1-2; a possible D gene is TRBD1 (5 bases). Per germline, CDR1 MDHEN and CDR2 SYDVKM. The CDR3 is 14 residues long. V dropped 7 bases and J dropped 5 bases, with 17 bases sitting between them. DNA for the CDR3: TGTGCCAGCACGCGGGACGGCACCTCGTATGGCTACACCTTC. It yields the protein CASTRDGTSYGYTF.

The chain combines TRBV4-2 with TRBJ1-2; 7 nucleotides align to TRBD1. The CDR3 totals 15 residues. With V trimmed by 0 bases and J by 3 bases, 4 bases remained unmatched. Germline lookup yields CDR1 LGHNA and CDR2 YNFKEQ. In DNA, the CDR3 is TGTGCCAGCAGCCAAGACCGGGACAGTCACTATGGCTACACCTTC. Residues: CASSQDRDSHYGYTF.

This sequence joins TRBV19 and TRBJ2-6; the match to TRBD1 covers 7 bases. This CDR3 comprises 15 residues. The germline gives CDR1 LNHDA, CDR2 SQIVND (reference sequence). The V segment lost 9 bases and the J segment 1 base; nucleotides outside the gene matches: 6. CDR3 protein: CASDRDGSGANVLTF. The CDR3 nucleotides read TGTGCCAGCGACAGGGACGGGTCTGGGGCCAACGTCCTGACTTTC.

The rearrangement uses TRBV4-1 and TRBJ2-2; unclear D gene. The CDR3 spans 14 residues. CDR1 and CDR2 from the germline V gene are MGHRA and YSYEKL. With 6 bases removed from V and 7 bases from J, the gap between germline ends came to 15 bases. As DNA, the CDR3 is TGCGCCAGCAGGACCCTGCTAGTGTTCGGGGAGCTGTTTTTT. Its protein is CASRTLLVFGELFF.

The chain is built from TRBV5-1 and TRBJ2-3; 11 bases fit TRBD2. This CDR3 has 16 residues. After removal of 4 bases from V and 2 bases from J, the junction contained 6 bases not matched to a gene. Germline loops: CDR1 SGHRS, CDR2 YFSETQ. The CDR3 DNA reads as TGCGCCAGCAGCCTAGGGACTAGCGGCTACACAGATACGCAGTATTTT. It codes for CASSLGTSGYTDTQYF.

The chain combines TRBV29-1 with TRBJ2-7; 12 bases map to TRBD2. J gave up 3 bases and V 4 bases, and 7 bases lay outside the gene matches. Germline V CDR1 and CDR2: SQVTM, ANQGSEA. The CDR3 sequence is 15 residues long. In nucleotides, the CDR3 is TGCAGCGTTGTTCTAGCGGGAGGGCTCTTCTACGAGCAGTACTTC. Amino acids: CSVVLAGGLFYEQYF.

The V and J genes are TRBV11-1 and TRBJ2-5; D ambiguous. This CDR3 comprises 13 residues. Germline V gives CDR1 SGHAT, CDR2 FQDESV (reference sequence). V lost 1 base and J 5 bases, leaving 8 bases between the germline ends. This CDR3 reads CASSLGSLETQYF. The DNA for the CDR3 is TGTGCCAGCAGCTTAGGGAGTCTTGAGACCCAGTACTTC.

In nucleotides, the CDR3 is TGTGCCAGCAGCGCCCAGGGGGACAGGGTCCACGAGCAGTACTTC. This sequence encodes CASSAQGDRVHEQYF. The J gene is TRBJ2-7, the V gene TRBV5-4; 9 nucleotides match TRBD1. This CDR3 spans 15 amino acids. V gave up 4 bases and J gave up 5 bases; unmatched junction bases: 10. Germline CDR1 and CDR2: SGHNT and YYREEE (reference sequence).

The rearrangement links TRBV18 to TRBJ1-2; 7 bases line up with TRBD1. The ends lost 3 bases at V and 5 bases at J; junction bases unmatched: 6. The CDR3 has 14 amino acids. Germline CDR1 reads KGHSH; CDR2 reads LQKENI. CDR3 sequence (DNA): TGTGCCAGCTCACCGAATAGGGACAGTTATGGCTACACCTTC. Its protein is CASSPNRDSYGYTF.

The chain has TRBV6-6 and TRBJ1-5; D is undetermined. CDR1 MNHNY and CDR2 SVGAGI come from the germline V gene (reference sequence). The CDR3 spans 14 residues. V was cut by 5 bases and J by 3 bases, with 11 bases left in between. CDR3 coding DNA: TGTGCCAGCAGTCCACCTAGGTACAATCAGCCCCAGCATTTT. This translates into CASSPPRYNQPQHF.

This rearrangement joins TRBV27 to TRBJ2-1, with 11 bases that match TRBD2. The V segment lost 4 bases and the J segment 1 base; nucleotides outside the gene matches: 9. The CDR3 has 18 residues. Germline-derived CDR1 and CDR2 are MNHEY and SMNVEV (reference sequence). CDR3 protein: CASSYQTIAGGSYNEQFF. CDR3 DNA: TGTGCCAGCAGTTATCAAACAATAGCGGGAGGGTCCTACAATGAGCAGTTCTTC.

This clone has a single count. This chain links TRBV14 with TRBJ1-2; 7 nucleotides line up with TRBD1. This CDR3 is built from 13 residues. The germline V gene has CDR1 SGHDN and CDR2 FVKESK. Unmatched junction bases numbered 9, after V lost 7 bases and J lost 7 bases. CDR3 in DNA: TGTGCCAGCACCTCAGACAGGGTCAGTGGCTACACCTTC. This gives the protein CASTSDRVSGYTF. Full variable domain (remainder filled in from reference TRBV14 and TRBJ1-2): EAGVTQFPSHSVIEKGQTVTLRCDPISGHDNLYWYRRVMGKEIKFLLHFVKESKQDESGMPNNRFLAERTGGTYSTLKVQPAELEDSGVYFCASTSDRVSGYTFGSGTRLTVV.

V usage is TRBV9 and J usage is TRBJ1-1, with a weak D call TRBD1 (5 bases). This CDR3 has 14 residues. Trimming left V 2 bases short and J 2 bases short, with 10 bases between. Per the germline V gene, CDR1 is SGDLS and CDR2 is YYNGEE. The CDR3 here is CASSVGQDNTEAFF. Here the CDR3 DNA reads TGTGCCAGCAGCGTGGGGCAGGACAACACTGAAGCTTTCTTT.

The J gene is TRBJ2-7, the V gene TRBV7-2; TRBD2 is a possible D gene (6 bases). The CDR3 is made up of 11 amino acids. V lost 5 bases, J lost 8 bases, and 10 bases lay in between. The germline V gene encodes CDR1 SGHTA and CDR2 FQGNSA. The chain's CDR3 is CASSPAGKQYF. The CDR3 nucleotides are TGTGCCAGCAGCCCTGCGGGGAAGCAGTACTTC.

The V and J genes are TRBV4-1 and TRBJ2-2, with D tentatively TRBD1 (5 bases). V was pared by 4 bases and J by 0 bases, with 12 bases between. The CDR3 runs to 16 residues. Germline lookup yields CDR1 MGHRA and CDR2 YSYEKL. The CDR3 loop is CASSRSSTANTGELFF. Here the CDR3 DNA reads TGCGCCAGCAGCCGAAGCTCGACAGCGAACACCGGGGAGCTGTTTTTT.

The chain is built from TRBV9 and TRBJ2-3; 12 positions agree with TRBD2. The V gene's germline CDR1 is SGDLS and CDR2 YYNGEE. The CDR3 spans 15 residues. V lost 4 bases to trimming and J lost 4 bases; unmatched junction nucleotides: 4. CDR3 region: CASSPSGRAADTQYF. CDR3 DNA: TGTGCCAGCAGCCCTAGCGGGAGGGCCGCAGATACGCAGTATTTT.

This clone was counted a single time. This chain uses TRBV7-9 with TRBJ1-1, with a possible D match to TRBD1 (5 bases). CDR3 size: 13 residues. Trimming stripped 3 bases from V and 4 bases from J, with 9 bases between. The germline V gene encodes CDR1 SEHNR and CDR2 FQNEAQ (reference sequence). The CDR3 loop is CASSFQGGTEAFF. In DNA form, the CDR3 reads TGTGCCAGCAGCTTCCAGGGTGGCACTGAAGCTTTCTTT.

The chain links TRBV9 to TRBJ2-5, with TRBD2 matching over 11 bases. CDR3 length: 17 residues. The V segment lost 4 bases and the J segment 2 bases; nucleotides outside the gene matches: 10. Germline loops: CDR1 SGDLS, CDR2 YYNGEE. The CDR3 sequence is CASSPEGRLAGQETQYF. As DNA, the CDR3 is TGTGCCAGCAGCCCAGAGGGGCGACTAGCGGGACAAGAGACCCAGTACTTC.

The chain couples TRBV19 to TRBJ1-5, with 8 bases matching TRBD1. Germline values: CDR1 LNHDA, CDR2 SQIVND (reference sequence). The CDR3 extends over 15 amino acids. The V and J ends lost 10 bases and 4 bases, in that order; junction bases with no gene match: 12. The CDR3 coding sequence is TGTGCCACCAGACGGGGACAGGAGAATAATCAGCCCCAGCATTTT. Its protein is CATRRGQENNQPQHF.

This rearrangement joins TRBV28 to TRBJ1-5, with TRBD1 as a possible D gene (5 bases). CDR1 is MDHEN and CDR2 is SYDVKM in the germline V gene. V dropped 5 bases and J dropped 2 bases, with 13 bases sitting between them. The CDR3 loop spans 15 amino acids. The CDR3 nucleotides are TGTGCCAGCAGTCTCGGGACTCCACGCAATCAGCCCCAGCATTTT. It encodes CASSLGTPRNQPQHF.

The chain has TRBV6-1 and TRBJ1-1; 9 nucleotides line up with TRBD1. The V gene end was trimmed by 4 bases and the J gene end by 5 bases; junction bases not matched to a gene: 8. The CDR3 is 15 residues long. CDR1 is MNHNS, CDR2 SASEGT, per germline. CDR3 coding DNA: TGTGCCAGCAGTGTATTTGACAGGGGGGGGACTGAAGCTTTCTTT. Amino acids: CASSVFDRGGTEAFF.

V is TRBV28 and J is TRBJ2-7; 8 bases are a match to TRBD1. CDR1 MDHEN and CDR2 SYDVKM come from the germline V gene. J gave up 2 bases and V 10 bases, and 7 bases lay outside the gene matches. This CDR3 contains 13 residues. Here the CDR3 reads CATRTGLAYEQYF. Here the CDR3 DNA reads TGTGCCACCCGGACAGGGCTTGCCTACGAGCAGTACTTC.

The CDR3 nucleotides read TGTGCCAGCAGCTTACGGACAGGGGATGGTTCACGGCCGCAGTACTTC. It specifies CASSLRTGDGSRPQYF. The rearrangement uses TRBV7-2 and TRBJ2-7; TRBD1 aligns across 9 bases. V dropped 2 bases and J dropped 9; count of bases not matched to a gene: 14. Germline values: CDR1 SGHTA, CDR2 FQGNSA. The CDR3 is 16 amino acids.

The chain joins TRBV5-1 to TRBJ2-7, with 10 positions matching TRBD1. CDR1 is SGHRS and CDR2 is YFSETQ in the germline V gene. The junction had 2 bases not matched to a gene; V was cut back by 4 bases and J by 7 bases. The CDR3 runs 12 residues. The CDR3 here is CASSGTGEEQYF. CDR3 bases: TGCGCCAGCAGCGGGACAGGGGAAGAGCAGTACTTC.